The following is a T cell receptor (beta chain) sequence with its context. Its specificity is not known. These data belong to a study of shared clonotypes between healthy human individuals. Trimming took 3 bases from V and 8 from J, leaving 14 bases between them. Germline values: CDR1 MDHEN, CDR2 SYDVKM. The CDR3 length is 14 residues. Per the original data handling: Filtering was not the same, since immunoSEQ gave junction-only sequences without quality scores. TCRdb's copy holds only in-frame clones and misses some; the assay was immunoSEQ multiplex PCR. The DNA was the basis for D and trimming; V, J and clone size are from that table. The sample lists around 530,000 clones, roughly 72% occurring once. Study-wide results and limits: Depth of sequencing was expected to influence donor clonotype sharing. Blood alone was sampled, and tissue repertoires likely differ. The small donor group covered limited genetic and exposure diversity.

The sample was PBMCs. The chain is built from TRBV28 and TRBJ1-3, with D perhaps matching TRBD1 (6 bases). The receptor was derived from a woman in her thirties or forties in good health. Some clones in this sample may be carry-over from other donors' samples. The CDR3 protein is CASSLLQGIHTIYF. As DNA, the CDR3 is TGTGCCAGCAGTTTGTTACAGGGCATACACACCATATATTTT.